This note documents a single T cell receptor beta chain sequence. What it binds is unknown. This record comes from a study of shared clonotypes between healthy human individuals. For the study at large: Per donor, CD8 memory used one plate, CD8 naive used two, CD4 memory used three and CD4 naive used three. General study findings and limits: The diversity represented, both genetic and in exposure history, was limited by few donors.

V lost 3 bases and J lost 2, with 8 bases in between. The germline CDR1 and CDR2 sequences are LNHDA and SQIVND (reference sequence). CDR3 length equals 13 residues. Produced via immunoSEQ multiplex PCR; TCRdb's table is partial and in-frame only. The table lists about 660,000 clones, about 74% of them singletons. The TCR sequence derives from a woman aged 25 to 39 in good health. The specimen sequenced was memory CD4+ T cells sorted from blood. Regarding subset: CD45RA-negative fraction. The rearrangement links TRBV19 to TRBJ2-7; D gene uncertain. The CDR3 sequence: CASSMIGPYEQYF. CDR3 coding DNA: TGTGCCAGTAGTATGATAGGGCCCTACGAGCAGTACTTC.